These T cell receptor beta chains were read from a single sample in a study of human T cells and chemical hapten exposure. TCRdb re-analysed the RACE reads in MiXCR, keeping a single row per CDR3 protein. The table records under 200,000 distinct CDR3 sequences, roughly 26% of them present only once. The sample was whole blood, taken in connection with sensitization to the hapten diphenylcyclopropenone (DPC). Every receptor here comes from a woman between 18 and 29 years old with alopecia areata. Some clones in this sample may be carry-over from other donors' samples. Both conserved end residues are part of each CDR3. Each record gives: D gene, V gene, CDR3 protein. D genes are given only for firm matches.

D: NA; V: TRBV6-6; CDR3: CASGYSLYEQYF
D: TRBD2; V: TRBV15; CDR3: CATSRLAPDRGGQFF
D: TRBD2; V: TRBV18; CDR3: CASSLGLAETGELFF
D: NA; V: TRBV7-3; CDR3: CASSLLGRGFNIGELFF
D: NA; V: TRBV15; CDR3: CATSRLVDTGELFF
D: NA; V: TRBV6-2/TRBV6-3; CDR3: CASSTYSSYNSPLHF
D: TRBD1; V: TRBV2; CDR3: CASRADRGRGYTF
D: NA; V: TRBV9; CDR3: CASMVGPSPSTEAFF
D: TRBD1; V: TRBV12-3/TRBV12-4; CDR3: CASSLRDRVTGELFF
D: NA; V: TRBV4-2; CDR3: CASSQSSGSPLHF
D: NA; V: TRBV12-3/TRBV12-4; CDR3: CASSLRRYYGYTF
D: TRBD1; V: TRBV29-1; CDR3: CSVGTGNYEQYF
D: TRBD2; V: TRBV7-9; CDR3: CASSLGGLANSYNEQFF
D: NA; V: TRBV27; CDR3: CASGGFGEIRFF
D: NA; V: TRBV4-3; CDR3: CASSQIQGGEQYF
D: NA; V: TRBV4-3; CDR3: CASAEGAAYNEQFF
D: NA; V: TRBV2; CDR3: CASMGHRSDEQYF
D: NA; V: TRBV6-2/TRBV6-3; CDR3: CASSWGSTEAFF
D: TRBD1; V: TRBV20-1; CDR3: CSARDRWDYGYTF
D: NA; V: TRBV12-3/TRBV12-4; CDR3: CASTEMGTNEKLFF
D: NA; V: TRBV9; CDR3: CASSVVAMGNNEQFF
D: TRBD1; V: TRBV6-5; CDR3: CASRLDRGLYEQYF
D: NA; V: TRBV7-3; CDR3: CASSPQGGQPQHF
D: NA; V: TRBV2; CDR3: CASRASGANVLTF
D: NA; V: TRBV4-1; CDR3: CASSQDLQGHTEAFF
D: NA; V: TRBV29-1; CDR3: CSAVEGTPAVNEQFF
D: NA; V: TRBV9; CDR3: CASSDRPTGHQQYF
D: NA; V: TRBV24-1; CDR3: CATRAGNRNTEAFF
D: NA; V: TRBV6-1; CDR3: CASSRTERTEAFF
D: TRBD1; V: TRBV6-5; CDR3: CASRDGTEEKLFF
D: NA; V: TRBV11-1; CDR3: CASGIGPAPLEQYF
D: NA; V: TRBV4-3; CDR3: CASSLQINQPQHF
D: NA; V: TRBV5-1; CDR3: CASSSGLLGRDGELFF
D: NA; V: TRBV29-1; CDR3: CSVGVPFGSSYEQYF
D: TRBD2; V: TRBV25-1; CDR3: CASSIGLGYEQYF
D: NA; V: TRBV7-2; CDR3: CASSLVGGGGADTQYF
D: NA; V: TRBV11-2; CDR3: CASSSGTMNTEAFF
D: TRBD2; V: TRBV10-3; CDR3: CAISDGLAGYEQYF
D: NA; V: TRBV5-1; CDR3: CASSVELSTDTQYF
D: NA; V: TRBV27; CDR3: CASSLEAGSYNEQFF
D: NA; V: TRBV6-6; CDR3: CASKEIGRQETQYF
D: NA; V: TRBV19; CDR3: CASSIDDQGPSYEQYF
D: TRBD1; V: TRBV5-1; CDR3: CASSPGTGTGELFF
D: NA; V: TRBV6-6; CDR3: CASSYSELGYEQFF
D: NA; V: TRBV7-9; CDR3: CASSRRQNGGYGYTF
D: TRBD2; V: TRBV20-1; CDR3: CSASVLAGDTDTQYF
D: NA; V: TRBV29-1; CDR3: CSVVGLGSQETQYF
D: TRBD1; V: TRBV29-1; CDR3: CSALTGGDGYTF
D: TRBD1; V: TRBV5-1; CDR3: CASSLGSGGPHEKLFF
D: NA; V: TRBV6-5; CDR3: CASSYSFDRSSYNSPLHF
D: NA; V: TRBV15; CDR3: CATSRRDFQETQYF
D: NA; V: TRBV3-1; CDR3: CASSQEMGYTF
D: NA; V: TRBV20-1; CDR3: CSATSRELPPLNYGYTF
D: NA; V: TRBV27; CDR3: CASSFGRGGRAFF
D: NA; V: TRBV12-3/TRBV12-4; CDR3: CASMAGVRAFF